The source of this TCR beta chain is a study of T-cell memory formation after mild COVID-19. Study-wide points: Confirmation of SARS-CoV-2 specificity was lacking for second-wave clones peaking day 37.

Sample barcodes and UMIs were carried by the TCR alpha and TCR beta cDNA libraries that 5'RACE generated with constant-segment primers. TCRdb fed the 5' RACE reads into MiXCR, producing one record per CDR3 protein. In the table there are about 430,000 distinct CDR3 sequences, more than 15% of which are singletons. Only a few counts were recorded for this clonotype. The antigen is not known. CDR3 length: 14 residues. Deletions cut 0 bases from V and 1 base from J, with 7 bases between. Per the germline V gene, CDR1 is SGDLS and CDR2 is YYNGEE. This TCR was recovered from a man aged 18 to 29 who had mild COVID-19 (a few samples of this study predate the infection). Cell type and time point are not known. The V call is TRBV9, the J call TRBJ2-5; D possibly corresponds to TRBD1 (5 bases). Material for sequencing was PBMCs or a T cell subset sorted from them (not recorded which). DNA of the CDR3: TGTGCCAGCAGCGTAGGACAGCTCCAAGAGACCCAGTACTTC. Translation gives CASSVGQLQETQYF.